Listed below are T cell receptor beta chains from one sample, sequenced in a study of sequential checkpoint blockade in melanoma. Method: immunoSEQ multiplex PCR; TCRdb's copy keeps in-frame clones and lacks some. The sample records 25,000 to 30,000 clones, 77% being singletons. Material: CD8+ T cells sorted from blood (inferred from file names), obtained from a patient given nivolumab and ipilimumab in sequence. The receptors shown here come from a human donor with melanoma. Each CDR3 is given with its conserved first and last residue. The order of the fields is J gene, clone size, D gene, V gene, CDR3 DNA, CDR3 protein. The D gene is left open where the match is weak. The size field is filled for only some rows; it gives once, few, many or a size class.

TRBJ1-5 | NA | NA | TRBV9 | TGTGCCAGCAGCGTAGGTGGCGGCGGGGGGCCCCAGCATTTT | CASSVGGGGGPQHF
TRBJ1-2 | NA | TRBD1 | TRBV19 | TGTGCCAGTAGTATTGATGCAGGGGGTTATGGCTACACCTTC | CASSIDAGGYGYTF
TRBJ1-5 | once | NA | TRBV10-3 | TGTGCCAGCACGTTGGGAGGGTTGAAAGTCGCGACCCAGCATTTT | CASTLGGLKVATQHF
TRBJ2-7 | NA | NA | TRBV7-9 | TGTGCCAGCGGGCGGGCCCCCTACGAGCAGTACTTC | CASGRAPYEQYF
TRBJ2-3 | NA | NA | TRBV6-5 | TGTGCCAGCAGTTACATGAAGCGAGATACGCAGTATTTT | CASSYMKRDTQYF
TRBJ1-1 | NA | NA | TRBV27 | TGTGCCAGCAGGTCGGGACAAATGAACACTGAAGCTTTCTTT | CASRSGQMNTEAFF
TRBJ2-7 | NA | TRBD1 | TRBV27 | TGTGCCAGCAGACCTACTACGGACAGGGCCTACGAGCAGTACTTC | CASRPTTDRAYEQYF
TRBJ2-2 | NA | NA | TRBV4-3 | TGCGCCAGCAGCCCCTGGAGTAGCGGCGATTTAATCACCGGGGAGCTGTTTTTT | CASSPWSSGDLITGELFF
TRBJ1-2 | NA | NA | TRBV6-5 | TGTGCCAGCAGTTACTCGATGCAGGGAGGAGGCTATGGCTACACCTTC | CASSYSMQGGGYGYTF
TRBJ1-2 | NA | TRBD1 | TRBV5-4 | TGTGCCAGCAGCTCCCGGACCGGGACAGCGAACTATGGCTACACCTTC | CASSSRTGTANYGYTF
TRBJ2-3 | NA | TRBD1 | TRBV9 | TGTGCCAGCAGCAGGAAGGGGGCGACAGATACGCAGTATTTT | CASSRKGATDTQYF
TRBJ2-2 | NA | NA | TRBV11-2 | TGTGCCAGCAGCCGAAGAGGGAACACCGGGGAGCTGTTTTTT | CASSRRGNTGELFF
TRBJ1-2 | once | NA | TRBV7-3 | TGTGCCAGCAGCTTGAATCCGGGTGCCAACTATGGCTACACCTTC | CASSLNPGANYGYTF
TRBJ1-1 | once | NA | TRBV5-6 | TGTGCCAGCAGCTTGGTCGAGACTACCGCTGAAGCTTTCTTT | CASSLVETTAEAFF
TRBJ1-6 | NA | NA | TRBV7-8 | TGTGCCAGCACCCTAGGGGCCCCGAGCTCCTATAATTCACCCCTCCACTTT | CASTLGAPSSYNSPLHF
TRBJ2-3 | NA | NA | TRBV4-1 | TGCGCCAGCCGGTCGGGGCGGGAAGATAATACGCAGTATTTT | CASRSGREDNTQYF
TRBJ2-2 | NA | NA | TRBV28 | TGTGCCAGCAGTTCCCTGACAATTAGCACCGGGGAGCTGTTTTTT | CASSSLTISTGELFF
TRBJ2-3 | NA | TRBD2 | TRBV6-4 | TGTGCCAGCAGTGACTCGGGCGGGGGGCCTAAAGATACGCAGTATTTT | CASSDSGGGPKDTQYF
TRBJ2-7 | NA | NA | TRBV11-2 | TGTGCCAGCAGCTTAAGGGACAAATCCTACGAGCAGTACTTC | CASSLRDKSYEQYF
TRBJ2-7 | once | TRBD1 | TRBV6-1 | TGTGCCACAAGCCGTCCCGGACAGGGCCGCTACGAGCAGTACTTC | CATSRPGQGRYEQYF
TRBJ2-5 | NA | TRBD2 | TRBV9 | TGTGCCAGCAGCCACCCCCTAGCGGGGGTTCACCTAGTCCAAGAGACCCAGTACTTC | CASSHPLAGVHLVQETQYF
TRBJ1-2 | medium-sized | NA | TRBV4-1 | TGCGCCAGCAGCCCTCAATCAACCCGGGTGAATGGCTACACCTTC | CASSPQSTRVNGYTF
TRBJ1-1 | few | NA | TRBV6-1 | TGTGCCAGCAACGCAGAGGGGAACACTGAAGCTTTCTTT | CASNAEGNTEAFF
TRBJ1-3 | medium-sized | TRBD1 | TRBV6-4 | TGTGCCAGCAGTCGGGACAGCGGCTCTGGAAACACCATATATTTT | CASSRDSGSGNTIYF
TRBJ1-2 | NA | NA | TRBV27 | TGTGCCAGCAGTTTCTCCCCAGGGGATGGCTACACCTTC | CASSFSPGDGYTF
TRBJ1-1 | NA | TRBD1 | TRBV28 | TGTGCCAGCAGCTCACAGGACAGGGGGCTGGGGACTGAAGCTTTCTTT | CASSSQDRGLGTEAFF
TRBJ1-1 | NA | NA | TRBV19 | TGTGCCAGTAGTCCGGGGACTGAAGCTTTCTTT | CASSPGTEAFF
TRBJ2-2 | NA | NA | TRBV4-1 | TGCGCCAGCAGCCAAGCCTGGCGGAGGGCCGGGGAGCTGTTTTTT | CASSQAWRRAGELFF
TRBJ1-1 | NA | NA | TRBV28 | TGTGCCAGCAGTTTCGGGGGGGATGGATATGAAGCTTTCTTT | CASSFGGDGYEAFF
TRBJ1-1 | NA | TRBD1 | TRBV9 | TGTGCCAGCAGCGCCCGGGACAGGGCCTATGAAGCTTTCTTT | CASSARDRAYEAFF
TRBJ1-2 | NA | NA | TRBV9 | TGTGCCAGCAGCCCCCTGGGGGGGTACTATGGCTACACCTTC | CASSPLGGYYGYTF
TRBJ2-7 | few | TRBD2 | TRBV19 | TGTGCCAGTAGTTTTAGCGGGCTCTCCTACGAGCAGTACTTC | CASSFSGLSYEQYF
TRBJ2-7 | NA | TRBD2 | TRBV20-1 | TGCAGTGCTGGGGGGGTCTACGAGCAGTACTTC | CSAGGVYEQYF
TRBJ1-4 | NA | TRBD1 | TRBV9 | TGTGCCAGCAGCCCCTCACCCGGGACAGGGGAGGAAAAACTGTTTTTT | CASSPSPGTGEEKLFF
TRBJ2-1 | few | TRBD2 | TRBV7-8 | TGTGCCAGCAGCCCCGGGACTAGCGGGAGGAGGGGTGAGCAGTTCTTC | CASSPGTSGRRGEQFF
TRBJ1-5 | NA | NA | TRBV7-9 | TGTGCCAGCAGCTTAGCGACAGGCATTTATAGCAATCAGCCCCAGCATTTT | CASSLATGIYSNQPQHF
TRBJ2-2 | NA | TRBD1 | TRBV6-5 | TGTGCCAGCAGAGACAGGGGGGGGACCGGGGAGCTGTTTTTT | CASRDRGGTGELFF
TRBJ2-5 | NA | TRBD2 | TRBV28 | TGTGCCAGCAGCACAGCGGGAGGGCCAGGGGAGACCCAGTACTTC | CASSTAGGPGETQYF
TRBJ2-7 | medium-sized | NA | TRBV19 | TGTGCCAGTAGTATAGACCCAGGGGAAACCCGCGAGCAGTACTTC | CASSIDPGETREQYF
TRBJ2-7 | once | NA | TRBV28 | TGTGCCAGCAGTTTAGGGAGAGCCTACGAGCAGTACTTC | CASSLGRAYEQYF
TRBJ2-3 | NA | NA | TRBV4-2 | TGTGCCAGCAGCCAGACGACAGGTGGGGCCACAGATACGCAGTATTTT | CASSQTTGGATDTQYF
TRBJ2-7 | NA | NA | TRBV5-1 | TGCGCCAGCAGCCTGGGGAGCTCCTACGAGCAGTACTTC | CASSLGSSYEQYF
TRBJ2-7 | NA | TRBD1 | TRBV27 | TGTGCCAGCAGCCGCTGGGACAGGGTGGCGTACGAGCAGTACTTC | CASSRWDRVAYEQYF
TRBJ2-1 | few | TRBD1 | TRBV7-9 | TGTGCCAGCAGCCCAGACAGGGGTTCCTTCTCCTACAATGAGCAGTTCTTC | CASSPDRGSFSYNEQFF
TRBJ2-7 | NA | NA | TRBV5-5 | TGTGCCAGCAGCTTGGTTCAGGGCGCCCTCTACGAGCAGTACTTC | CASSLVQGALYEQYF
TRBJ2-7 | NA | NA | TRBV27 | TGTGCCAGCAGCTTATGGGCAGGGACCTACGAGCAGTACTTC | CASSLWAGTYEQYF
TRBJ1-2 | NA | NA | TRBV29-1 | NA | CSVEGQRSYGCTF
TRBJ1-1 | NA | TRBD1 | TRBV11-2 | TGTGCCAGCAGCTCCCCGGGACAGGGGAACACTGAAGCTTTCTTT | CASSSPGQGNTEAFF
TRBJ2-7 | NA | TRBD2 | TRBV4-2 | TGTGCCAGCAGCCAAGATGCCGGGACTAGTAACGACGAGCAGTACTTC | CASSQDAGTSNDEQYF
TRBJ1-1 | few | NA | TRBV7-9 | TGTGCCAGCAGCTCCGTGAGGGGAGGGGATACTGAAGCTTTCTTT | CASSSVRGGDTEAFF
TRBJ2-1 | NA | TRBD2 | TRBV13 | TGTGCCAGCAGCTTAAAAGCGGGAGTAGGTAATGAGCAGTTCTTC | CASSLKAGVGNEQFF
TRBJ1-1 | few | NA | TRBV29-1 | TGCAGCGTTGAAGACAGTCGTGAGAACACTGAAGCTTTCTTT | CSVEDSRENTEAFF
TRBJ2-7 | NA | TRBD2 | TRBV7-9 | TGTGCCAGCAGACCTACTAGCGGGGTTCCCTACGAGCAGTACTTC | CASRPTSGVPYEQYF
TRBJ1-6 | NA | NA | TRBV27 | TGTGCCAGCAGTCTACAGGGTTCACCCCTCCACTTT | CASSLQGSPLHF
TRBJ2-1 | NA | TRBD2 | TRBV27 | TGTGCCAGCAGACTAGCGGGTGGTGCCTACAATGAGCAGTTCTTC | CASRLAGGAYNEQFF